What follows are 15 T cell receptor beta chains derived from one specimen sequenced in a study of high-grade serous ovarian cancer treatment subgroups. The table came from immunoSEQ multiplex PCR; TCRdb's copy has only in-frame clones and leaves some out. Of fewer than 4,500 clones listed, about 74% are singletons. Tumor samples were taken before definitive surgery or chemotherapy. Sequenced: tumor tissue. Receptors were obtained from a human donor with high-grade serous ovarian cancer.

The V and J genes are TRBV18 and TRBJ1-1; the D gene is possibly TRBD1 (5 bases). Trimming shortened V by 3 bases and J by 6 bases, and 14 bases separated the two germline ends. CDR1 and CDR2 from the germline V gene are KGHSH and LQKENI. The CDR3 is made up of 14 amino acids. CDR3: CASSPVGAQPEAFF. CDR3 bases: TGTGCCAGCTCACCGGTAGGGGCCCAGCCTGAAGCTTTCTTT.

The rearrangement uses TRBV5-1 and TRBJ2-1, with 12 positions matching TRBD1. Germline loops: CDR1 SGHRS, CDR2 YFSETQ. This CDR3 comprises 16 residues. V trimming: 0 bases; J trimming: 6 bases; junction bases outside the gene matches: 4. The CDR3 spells CASSLEGTGGLNEQFF. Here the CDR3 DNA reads TGCGCCAGCAGCTTGGAGGGGACAGGGGGCCTCAATGAGCAGTTCTTC.

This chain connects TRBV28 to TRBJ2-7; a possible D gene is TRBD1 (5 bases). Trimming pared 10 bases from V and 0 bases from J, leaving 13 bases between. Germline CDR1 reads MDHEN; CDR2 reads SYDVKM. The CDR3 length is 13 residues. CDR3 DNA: TGTGCCACCAGACAAGGGGACTCCTACGAGCAGTACTTC. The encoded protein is CATRQGDSYEQYF.

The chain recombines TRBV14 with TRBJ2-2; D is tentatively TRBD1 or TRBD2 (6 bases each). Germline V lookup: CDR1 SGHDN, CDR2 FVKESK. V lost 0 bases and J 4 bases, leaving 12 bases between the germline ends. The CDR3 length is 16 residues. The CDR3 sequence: CASSQDGGPRTGELFF. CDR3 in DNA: TGTGCCAGCAGCCAAGACGGGGGCCCGCGCACCGGGGAGCTGTTTTTT.

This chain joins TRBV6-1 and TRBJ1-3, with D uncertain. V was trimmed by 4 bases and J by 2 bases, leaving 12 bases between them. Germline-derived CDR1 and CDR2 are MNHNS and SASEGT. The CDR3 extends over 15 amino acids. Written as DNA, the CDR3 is TGTGCCAGCAGTGGTAGAGGGAATCCTGGAAACACCATATATTTT. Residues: CASSGRGNPGNTIYF.

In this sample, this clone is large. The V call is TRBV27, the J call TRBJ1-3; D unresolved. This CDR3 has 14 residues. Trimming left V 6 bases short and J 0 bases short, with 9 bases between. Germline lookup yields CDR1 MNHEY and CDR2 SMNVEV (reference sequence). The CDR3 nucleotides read TGTGCCAGCAGGGTCGCCGGCTCTGGAAACACCATATATTTT. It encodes CASRVAGSGNTIYF.

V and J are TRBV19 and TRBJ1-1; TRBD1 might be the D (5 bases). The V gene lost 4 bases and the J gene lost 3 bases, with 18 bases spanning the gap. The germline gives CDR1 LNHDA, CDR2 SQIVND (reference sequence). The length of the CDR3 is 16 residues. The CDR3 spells CASSTFVRAGHTEAFF. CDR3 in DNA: TGTGCCAGTAGTACATTTGTCAGGGCTGGACACACTGAAGCTTTCTTT.

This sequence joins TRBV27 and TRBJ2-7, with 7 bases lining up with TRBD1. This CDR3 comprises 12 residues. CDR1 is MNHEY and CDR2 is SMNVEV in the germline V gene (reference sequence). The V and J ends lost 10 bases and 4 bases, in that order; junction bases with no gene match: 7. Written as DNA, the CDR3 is TGTGCCACCCGGGACAGTTCGTACGAGCAGTACTTC. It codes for CATRDSSYEQYF.

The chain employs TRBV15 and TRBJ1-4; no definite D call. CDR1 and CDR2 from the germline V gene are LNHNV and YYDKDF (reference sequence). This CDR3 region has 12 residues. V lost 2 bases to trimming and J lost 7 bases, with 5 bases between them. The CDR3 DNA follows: TGTGCCACCAGCAGACAACGTGAAAAACTGTTTTTT. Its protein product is CATSRQREKLFF.

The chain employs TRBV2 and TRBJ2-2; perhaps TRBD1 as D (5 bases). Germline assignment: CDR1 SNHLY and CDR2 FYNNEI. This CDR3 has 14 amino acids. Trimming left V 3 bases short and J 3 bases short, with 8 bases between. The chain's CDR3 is CASSDQGYTGELFF. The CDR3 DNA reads TGTGCCAGCAGTGATCAGGGTTACACCGGGGAGCTGTTTTTT.

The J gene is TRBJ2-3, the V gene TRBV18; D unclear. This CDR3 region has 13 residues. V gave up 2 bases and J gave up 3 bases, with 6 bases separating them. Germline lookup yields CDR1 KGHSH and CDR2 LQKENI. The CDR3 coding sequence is TGTGCCAGCTCACCATTTGGGACAGATACGCAGTATTTT. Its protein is CASSPFGTDTQYF.

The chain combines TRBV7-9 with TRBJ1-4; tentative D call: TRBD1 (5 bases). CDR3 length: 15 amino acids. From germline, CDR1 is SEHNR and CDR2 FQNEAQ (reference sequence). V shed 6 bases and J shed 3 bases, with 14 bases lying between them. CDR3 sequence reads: CASRAPGGANEKLFF. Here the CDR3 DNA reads TGTGCCAGCAGAGCCCCGGGGGGGGCTAATGAAAAACTGTTTTTT.

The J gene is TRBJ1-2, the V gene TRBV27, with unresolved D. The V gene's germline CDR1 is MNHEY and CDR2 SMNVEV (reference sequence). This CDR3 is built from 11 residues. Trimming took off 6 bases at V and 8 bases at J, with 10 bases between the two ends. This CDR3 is CASRKNEGYTF. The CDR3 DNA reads TGTGCCAGCAGAAAAAACGAGGGCTACACCTTC.

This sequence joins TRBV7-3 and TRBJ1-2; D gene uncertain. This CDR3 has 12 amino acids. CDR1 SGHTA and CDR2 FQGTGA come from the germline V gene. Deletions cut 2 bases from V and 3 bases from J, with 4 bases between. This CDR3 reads CASSLLDYGYTF. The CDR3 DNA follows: TGTGCCAGCAGCTTATTGGACTATGGCTACACCTTC.

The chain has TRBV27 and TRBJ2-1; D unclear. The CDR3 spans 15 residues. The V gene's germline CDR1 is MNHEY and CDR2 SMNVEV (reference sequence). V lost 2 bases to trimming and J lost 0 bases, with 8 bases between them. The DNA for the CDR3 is TGTGCCAGCAGTTTAGGCGGAAGCTCCTACAATGAGCAGTTCTTC. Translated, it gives CASSLGGSSYNEQFF.